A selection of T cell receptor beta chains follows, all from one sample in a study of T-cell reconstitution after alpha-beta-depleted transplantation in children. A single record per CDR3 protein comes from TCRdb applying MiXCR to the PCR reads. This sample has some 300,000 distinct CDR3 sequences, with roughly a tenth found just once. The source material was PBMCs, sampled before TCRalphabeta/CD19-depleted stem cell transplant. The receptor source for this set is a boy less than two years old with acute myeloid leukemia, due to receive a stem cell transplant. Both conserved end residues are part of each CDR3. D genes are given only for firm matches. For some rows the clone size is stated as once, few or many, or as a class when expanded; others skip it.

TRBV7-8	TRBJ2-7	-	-	CASSRYSGGSYEQYF	TGTGCCAGCAGCCGATATAGCGGTGGTTCCTACGAGCAGTACTTC
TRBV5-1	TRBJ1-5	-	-	CASRNQPQHF	TGCGCCAGCCGGAACCAGCCCCAGCATTTT
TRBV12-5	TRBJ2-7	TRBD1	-	CASGSDRGYEQYF	TGTGCTAGTGGTTCCGACAGGGGTTACGAGCAGTACTTC
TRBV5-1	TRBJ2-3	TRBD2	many	CASSGRTSGGTDTQYF	TGCGCCAGCAGCGGTAGGACTAGCGGGGGCACAGATACGCAGTATTTT
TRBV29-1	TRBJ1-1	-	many	CSVGDYTEAFF	TGCAGCGTTGGGGACTACACTGAAGCTTTCTTT
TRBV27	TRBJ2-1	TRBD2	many	CASSHMGIIAGGPVYEQFF	TGTGCCAGCAGTCATATGGGGATTATAGCGGGAGGGCCAGTCTATGAGCAGTTCTTC
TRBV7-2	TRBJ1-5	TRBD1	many	CASSLEDRRNQPQHF	TGTGCCAGCAGCTTAGAGGACAGGAGAAATCAGCCCCAGCATTTT
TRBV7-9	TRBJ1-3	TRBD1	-	CASSYPGTGGNTIYF	TGTGCCAGCAGCTACCCCGGGACAGGTGGAAACACCATATATTTT
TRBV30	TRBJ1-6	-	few	CAWSNRDPNSPLHF	TGTGCCTGGAGCAATCGGGACCCCAATTCACCCCTCCACTTT
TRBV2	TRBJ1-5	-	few	CASSELNSNQPQHF	TGTGCCAGCAGTGAACTGAATAGCAATCAGCCCCAGCATTTT
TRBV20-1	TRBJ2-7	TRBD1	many	CSARGTGLGYEQYF	TGCAGTGCTAGAGGGACAGGACTTGGCTACGAGCAGTACTTC
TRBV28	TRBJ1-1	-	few	CASTPHQVTNTEAFF	TGTGCCAGCACCCCGCATCAGGTTACCAACACTGAAGCTTTCTTT
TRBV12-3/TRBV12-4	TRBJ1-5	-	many	CASSLGQGNQPQHF	TGTGCCAGCAGTTTGGGGCAGGGCAATCAGCCCCAGCATTTT
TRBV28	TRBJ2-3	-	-	CASMRKDTQYF	TGTGCCAGCATGAGGAAAGATACGCAGTATTTT
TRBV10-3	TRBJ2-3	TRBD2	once	CAIRVAGSTDTQYF	TGTGCCATCAGGGTAGCGGGGAGCACAGATACGCAGTATTTT
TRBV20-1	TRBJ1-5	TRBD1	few	CSTWTGMFNQPQHF	TGCAGCACTTGGACAGGGATGTTTAATCAGCCCCAGCATTTT
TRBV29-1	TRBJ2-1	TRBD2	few	CSVETSGRNEQFF	TGCAGCGTTGAGACTAGCGGGAGAAATGAGCAGTTCTTC
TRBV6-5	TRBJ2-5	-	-	CASSYGAGKETQYF	TGTGCCAGCAGTTACGGGGCGGGGAAAGAGACCCAGTACTTC
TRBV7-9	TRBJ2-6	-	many	CASSPGASGANVLTF	TGTGCCAGCAGCCCGGGGGCCTCTGGGGCCAACGTCCTGACTTTC
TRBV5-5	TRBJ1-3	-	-	CASCLGSSGNTIYF	TGTGCCAGTTGTTTAGGCTCTTCTGGAAACACCATATATTTT
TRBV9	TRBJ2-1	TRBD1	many	CASSVVPGGYNEQFF	TGTGCCAGCAGCGTAGTTCCAGGGGGCTACAATGAGCAGTTCTTC
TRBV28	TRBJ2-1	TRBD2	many	CASSSASGRASEQFF	TGTGCCAGCAGTTCCGCTAGCGGGAGGGCGAGTGAGCAGTTCTTC
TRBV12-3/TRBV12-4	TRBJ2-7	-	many	CASSPKHGGPTYEQYF	TGTGCCAGCAGTCCGAAGCACGGCGGGCCGACCTACGAGCAGTACTTC
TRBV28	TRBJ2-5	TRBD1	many	CASSLSPGTGGQETQYF	TGTGCCAGCAGTTTATCTCCTGGGACAGGGGGCCAAGAGACCCAGTACTTC
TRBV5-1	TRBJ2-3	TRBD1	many	CASSPGQAATQYF	TGCGCCAGCAGCCCAGGACAGGCGGCTACGCAGTATTTT
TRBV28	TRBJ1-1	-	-	CARDIVPNTEAFF	TGTGCCAGGGATATCGTGCCGAACACTGAAGCTTTCTTT
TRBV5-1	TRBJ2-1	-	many	CASSPLREMAYNEQFF	TGCGCCAGCAGCCCCCTCCGGGAGATGGCCTACAATGAGCAGTTCTTC
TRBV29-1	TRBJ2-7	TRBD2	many	CSAIPSGRAYEQYF	TGCAGCGCCATCCCTAGCGGGAGGGCCTACGAGCAGTACTTC
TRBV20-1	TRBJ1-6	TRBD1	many	CSAGDRPYNSPLHF	TGCAGTGCTGGGGACAGACCTTATAATTCACCCCTCCACTTT
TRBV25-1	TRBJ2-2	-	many	CASRERILGGELFF	TGTGCCAGCCGAGAGAGGATTCTTGGGGGGGAGCTGTTTTTT
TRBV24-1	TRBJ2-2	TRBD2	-	CATSDWTSGSTGELFF	TGTGCCACCAGTGATTGGACTAGCGGAAGCACCGGGGAGCTGTTTTTT
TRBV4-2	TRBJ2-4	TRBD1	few	CASSQAPGQEAKNIQYF	TGTGCCAGCAGCCAGGCCCCGGGACAGGAAGCCAAAAACATTCAGTACTTC
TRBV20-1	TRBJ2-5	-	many	CSARTRQETQYF	TGCAGTGCTAGAACTAGACAAGAGACCCAGTACTTC
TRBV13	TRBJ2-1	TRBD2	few	CASSHPPGTSGFSSYNEQFF	TGTGCCAGCAGCCACCCTCCCGGGACTAGCGGTTTTAGCTCCTACAATGAGCAGTTCTTC
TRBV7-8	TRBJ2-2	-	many	CASSLDSGGELFF	TGTGCCAGCAGCTTAGACAGCGGCGGGGAGCTGTTTTTT
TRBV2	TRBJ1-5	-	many	CASSPSGGRLQPQHF	TGTGCCAGCAGCCCGAGCGGGGGGAGACTCCAGCCCCAGCATTTT
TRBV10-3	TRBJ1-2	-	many	CAISESISGDGNYGYTF	TGTGCCATCAGTGAGTCCATCTCAGGGGACGGTAACTATGGCTACACCTTC
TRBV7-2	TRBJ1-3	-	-	CASSRIPSSGNTIYF	TGTGCCAGCAGCAGAATACCGAGCTCTGGAAACACCATATATTTT
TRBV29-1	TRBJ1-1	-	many	CSVEDRGLVMNTEAFF	TGCAGCGTTGAAGACCGTGGGCTGGTAATGAACACTGAAGCTTTCTTT
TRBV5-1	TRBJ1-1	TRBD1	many	CASSWGQGDTEAFF	TGCGCCAGCAGCTGGGGACAGGGTGATACTGAAGCTTTCTTT
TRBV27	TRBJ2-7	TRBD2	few	CASSSGLAPYEQYF	TGTGCCAGCAGTTCGGGACTAGCCCCTTACGAGCAGTACTTC
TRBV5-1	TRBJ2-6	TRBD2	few	CASSLASGGRPGANVLTF	TGCGCCAGCAGCTTGGCTAGCGGGGGAAGACCTGGGGCCAACGTCCTGACTTTC
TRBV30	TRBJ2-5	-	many	CAWSGGSETQYF	TGTGCCTGGAGTGGAGGGTCAGAGACCCAGTACTTC
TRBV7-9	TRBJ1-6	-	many	CASSLGGLSPLHF	TGTGCCAGCAGCTTGGGGGGTCTGTCACCCCTCCACTTT
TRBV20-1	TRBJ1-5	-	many	CSARTGTSNQPQHF	TGCAGTGCTAGGACCGGGACAAGCAATCAGCCCCAGCATTTT
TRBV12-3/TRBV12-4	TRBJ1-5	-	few	CASSPSVQGRNQPQHF	TGTGCCAGCAGTCCCAGCGTCCAGGGAAGAAATCAGCCCCAGCATTTT
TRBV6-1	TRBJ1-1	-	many	CASSPRTVSRTEAFF	TGTGCCAGCAGTCCGCGGACCGTCTCGAGGACTGAAGCTTTCTTT
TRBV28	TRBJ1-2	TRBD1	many	CASSYDRAYYGYTF	TGTGCCAGCAGTTATGACAGGGCCTACTATGGCTACACCTTC